The 8 T cell receptor beta chains below all came from one sample that was sequenced in a study of identical twins. TCRdb called the 5' RACE reads again in MiXCR, with one record for every CDR3 protein. The repertoire has 450,000 or so distinct CDR3 sequences, 20% to 25% of them found once; the top ten carry around 3%. This same sample was also taken into another study, of T cells expressing NK-cell markers.

Material for sequencing was CD4+ T cells sorted from blood. These receptors were collected from a woman younger than 35 in good health.

This chain uses TRBV20-1 with TRBJ1-5; 9 positions match TRBD1. The V segment lost 3 bases and the J segment 6 bases; nucleotides outside the gene matches: 0. The germline V gene has CDR1 DFQATT and CDR2 SNEGSKA (reference sequence). The CDR3 runs 12 residues. The CDR3 coding sequence is TGCAGTGCTAGGACAGGGGGTCAGCCCCAGCATTTT. Its protein is CSARTGGQPQHF.

This clonotype appeared a few times. The chain links TRBV20-1 to TRBJ2-1, with 7 bases aligning to TRBD2. V lost 7 bases to trimming and J lost 0 bases; unmatched junction nucleotides: 3. The CDR3 has 13 amino acids. Looked up from germline, CDR1 is DFQATT and CDR2 is SNEGSKA (reference sequence). This CDR3 is CSVAGGSYNEQFF. The CDR3 nucleotides are TGCAGTGTAGCGGGCGGCTCCTACAATGAGCAGTTCTTC.

There are a few counts of this clonotype. The chain recombines TRBV20-1 with TRBJ2-7; perhaps TRBD1 as D (5 bases). Germline CDR1 DFQATT, CDR2 SNEGSKA (reference sequence). CDR3 length: 15 amino acids. V lost 0 bases, J lost 2 bases, and 14 bases lay in between. DNA for the CDR3: TGCAGTGCTAGAGATACATCGGCAGGGCCCTACGAGCAGTACTTC. Its translation is CSARDTSAGPYEQYF.

This chain links TRBV28 with TRBJ2-3; D could derive from TRBD1 or TRBD2 (5 bases each). V was clipped by 6 bases and J by 6 bases, with 19 bases between them. The length of the CDR3 is 15 residues. CDR1 and CDR2 (germline): MDHEN, SYDVKM. The CDR3, as DNA: TGTGCCAGCAGCCCGAGGGGCAGGGTGGTCGATACGCAGTATTTT. Translation: CASSPRGRVVDTQYF.

The rearrangement uses TRBV24-1 and TRBJ2-3, with D perhaps TRBD2 (6 bases). V dropped 4 bases and J dropped 2 bases, with 12 bases sitting between them. The CDR3 runs 15 residues. CDR1 and CDR2 from the germline V gene are KGHDR and SFDVKD. The DNA for the CDR3 is TGTGCCACCAGTGACTCCGGGACTGTCACAGATACGCAGTATTTT. It encodes CATSDSGTVTDTQYF.

The chain is built from TRBV5-1 and TRBJ2-1; tentative D call: TRBD2 (5 bases). The CDR3 has 14 amino acids. The germline V gene has CDR1 SGHRS and CDR2 YFSETQ. Trimming shortened V by 3 bases and J by 7 bases, and 14 bases separated the two germline ends. In DNA, the CDR3 is TGCGCCAGCAGCTCCGCCTCTAGAGGGAATGAGCAGTTCTTC. Its translation is CASSSASRGNEQFF.

This clonotype was seen a handful of times. The chain carries TRBV24-1 and TRBJ1-2; D gene uncertain. V lost 0 bases and J lost 6, with 10 bases in between. The CDR3 sequence is 14 residues long. The germline V gene encodes CDR1 KGHDR and CDR2 SFDVKD. This CDR3 is CATSDLRRVHGYTF. CDR3 bases: TGTGCCACCAGTGATTTGCGGAGGGTGCATGGCTACACCTTC.

On this clonotype itself: This could be a read error, since a much larger clone is one nucleotide away. The J gene is TRBJ2-3, the V gene TRBV3-1; D uncertain. This CDR3 spans 12 amino acids. V lost 2 bases and J 5 bases, leaving 5 bases between the germline ends. Per the germline V gene, CDR1 is LGHDT and CDR2 is YNNKEL (reference sequence). The CDR3, as DNA: TGTGCCAGCAGCCAACCCGGAGATACGCAGTATTTT. Amino acid sequence: CASSQPGDTQYF.